This paragraph reports one T cell receptor (beta chain). Its target is unknown. This entry comes from a study of OX40 agonist ivuxolimab in advanced cancers. Study background: Dosing consisted of intravenous ivuxolimab at 0.01 to 10 mg/kg every 2 weeks. Averaging 60 years in age, with a range of about 23 to 79, the cohort was approximately 83% male.

Study conclusions and caveats: The average count of expanded clones was higher among CD8+ T cells than among CD4+.

The V end lost 4 bases, the J end lost 0 bases, and 9 bases lay between the germline ends. Germline values: CDR1 LGHNT, CDR2 FRNRAP. CDR3 length equals 14 residues. The table came from immunoSEQ multiplex PCR; TCRdb's copy has only in-frame clones and leaves some out. The profile shows about 64,000 clones, roughly 81% of them singletons. Sequenced here: CD4+ or CD8+ T cells sorted from blood, sampled in a trial of the OX40 agonist ivuxolimab. The source is an adult with an advanced solid tumor such as melanoma, head and neck, liver or kidney cancer. The chain carries TRBV12-5 and TRBJ1-1, with D possibly being TRBD1 (5 bases). CDR3 loop: CASGSTGMNTEAFF. CDR3 nucleotide sequence: TGTGCTAGTGGTTCCACAGGAATGAACACTGAAGCTTTCTTT.